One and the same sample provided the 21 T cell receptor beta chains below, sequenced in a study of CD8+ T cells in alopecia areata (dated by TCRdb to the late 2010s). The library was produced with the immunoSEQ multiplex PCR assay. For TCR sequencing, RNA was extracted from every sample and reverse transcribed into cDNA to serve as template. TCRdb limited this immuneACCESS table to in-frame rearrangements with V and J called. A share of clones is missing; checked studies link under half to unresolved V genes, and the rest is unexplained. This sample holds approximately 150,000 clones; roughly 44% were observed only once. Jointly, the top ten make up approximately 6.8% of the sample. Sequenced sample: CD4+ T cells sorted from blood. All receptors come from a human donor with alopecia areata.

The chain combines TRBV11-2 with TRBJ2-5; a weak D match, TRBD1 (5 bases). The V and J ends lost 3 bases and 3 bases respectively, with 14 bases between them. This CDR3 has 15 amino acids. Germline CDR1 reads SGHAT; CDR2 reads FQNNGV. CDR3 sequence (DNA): TGTGCCAGCAGCTTTCCCGAGATCAGGGAAGAGACCCAGTACTTC. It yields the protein CASSFPEIREETQYF.

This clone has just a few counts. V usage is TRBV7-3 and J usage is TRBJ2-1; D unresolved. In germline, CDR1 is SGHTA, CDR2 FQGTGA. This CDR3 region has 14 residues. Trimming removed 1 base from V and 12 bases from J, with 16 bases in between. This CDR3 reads CASSLNLPTDRQFF. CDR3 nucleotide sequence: TGTGCCAGCAGCTTAAACCTACCCACCGATCGGCAGTTCTTC.

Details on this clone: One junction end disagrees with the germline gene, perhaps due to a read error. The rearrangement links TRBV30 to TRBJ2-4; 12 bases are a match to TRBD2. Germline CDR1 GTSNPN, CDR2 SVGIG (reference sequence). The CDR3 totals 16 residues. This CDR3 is CAWSRQGLAGPRTTYF. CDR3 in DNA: TGTGCCTGGAGTAGACAGGGACTAGCGGGTCCCAGGACAACCTATTTC. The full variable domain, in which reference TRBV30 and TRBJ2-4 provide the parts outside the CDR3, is SQTIHQWPATLVQPVGSPLSLECTVEGTSNPNLYWYRQAAGRGLQLLFYSVGIGQISSEVPQNLSASRPQDRQFILSSKKLLLSDSGFYLCAWSRQGLAGPRTTYFGAGTRLSVL.

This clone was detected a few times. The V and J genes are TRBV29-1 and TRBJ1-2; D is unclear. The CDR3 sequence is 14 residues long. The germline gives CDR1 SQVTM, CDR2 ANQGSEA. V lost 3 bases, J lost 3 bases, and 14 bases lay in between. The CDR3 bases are TGCAGCGTTGATCTTCCCGACCGAGACTATGGCTACACCTTC. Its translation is CSVDLPDRDYGYTF. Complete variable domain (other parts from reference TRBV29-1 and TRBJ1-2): SAVISQKPSRDICQRGTSLTIQCQVDSQVTMMFWYRQQPGQSLTLIATANQGSEATYESGFVIDKFPISRPNLTFSTLTVSNMSPEDSSIYLCSVDLPDRDYGYTFGSGTRLTVV.

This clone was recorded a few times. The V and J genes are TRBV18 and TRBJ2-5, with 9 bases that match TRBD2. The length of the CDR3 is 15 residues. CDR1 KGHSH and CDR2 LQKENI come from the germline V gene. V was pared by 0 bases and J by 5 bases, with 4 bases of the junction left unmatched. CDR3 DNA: TGTGCCAGCTCACCACCTCGGACTAGCGATGAGACCCAGTACTTC. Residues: CASSPPRTSDETQYF.

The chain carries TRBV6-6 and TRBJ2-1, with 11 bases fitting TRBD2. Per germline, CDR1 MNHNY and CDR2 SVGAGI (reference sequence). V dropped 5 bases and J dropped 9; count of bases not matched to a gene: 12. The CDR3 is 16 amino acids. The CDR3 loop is CASSHRLAGTFSEQFF. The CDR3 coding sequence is TGTGCCAGCAGTCACCGACTAGCGGGGACTTTTAGTGAGCAGTTCTTC.

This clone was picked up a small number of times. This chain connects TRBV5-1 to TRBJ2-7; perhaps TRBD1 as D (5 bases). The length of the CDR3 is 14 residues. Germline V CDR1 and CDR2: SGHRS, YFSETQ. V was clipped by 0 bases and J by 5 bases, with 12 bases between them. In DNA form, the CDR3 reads TGCGCCAGCAGCTTGGCAGACAGTAAAGACGAGCAGTACTTC. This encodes CASSLADSKDEQYF.

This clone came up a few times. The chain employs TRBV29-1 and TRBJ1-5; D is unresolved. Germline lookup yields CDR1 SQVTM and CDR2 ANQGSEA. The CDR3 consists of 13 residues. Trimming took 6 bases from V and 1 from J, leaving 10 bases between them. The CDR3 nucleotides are TGCAGCGTGGGATCGGGAAGCAATCAGCCCCAGCATTTT. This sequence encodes CSVGSGSNQPQHF.

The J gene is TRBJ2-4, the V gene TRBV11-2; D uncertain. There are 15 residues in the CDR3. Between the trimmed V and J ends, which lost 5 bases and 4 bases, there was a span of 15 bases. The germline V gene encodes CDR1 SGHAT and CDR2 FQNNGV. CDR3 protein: CASSPISGPKNIQYF. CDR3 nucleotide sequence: TGTGCCAGCAGCCCTATTTCTGGACCGAAAAACATTCAGTACTTC.

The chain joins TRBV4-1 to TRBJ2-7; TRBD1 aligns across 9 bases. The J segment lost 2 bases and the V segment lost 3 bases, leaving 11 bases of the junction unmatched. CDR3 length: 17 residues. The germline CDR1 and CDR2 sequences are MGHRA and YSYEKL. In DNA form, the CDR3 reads TGCGCCAGCAGCCAGATGGGAGAGGGACAGGGACCCTACGAGCAGTACTTC. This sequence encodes CASSQMGEGQGPYEQYF.

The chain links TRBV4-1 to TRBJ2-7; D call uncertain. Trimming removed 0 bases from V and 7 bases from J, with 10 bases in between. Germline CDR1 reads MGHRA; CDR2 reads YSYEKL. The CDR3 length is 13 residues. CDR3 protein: CASSQENGWEQYF. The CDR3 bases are TGCGCCAGCAGCCAAGAAAACGGGTGGGAGCAGTACTTC.

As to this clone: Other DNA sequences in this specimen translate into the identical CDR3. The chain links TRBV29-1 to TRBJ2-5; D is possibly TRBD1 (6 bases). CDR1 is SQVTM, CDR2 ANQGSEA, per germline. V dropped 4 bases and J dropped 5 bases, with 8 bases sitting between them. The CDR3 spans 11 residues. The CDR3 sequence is CSVGGQETQYF. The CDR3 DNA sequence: TGCAGCGTTGGGGGGCAGGAGACCCAGTACTTC.

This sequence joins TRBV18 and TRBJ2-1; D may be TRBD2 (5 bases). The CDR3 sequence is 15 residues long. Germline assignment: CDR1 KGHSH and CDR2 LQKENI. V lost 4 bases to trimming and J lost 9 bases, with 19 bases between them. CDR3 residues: CASSLPRGRAGEQFF. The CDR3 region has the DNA TGTGCCAGCTCACTACCACGTGGGCGTGCGGGTGAGCAGTTCTTC.

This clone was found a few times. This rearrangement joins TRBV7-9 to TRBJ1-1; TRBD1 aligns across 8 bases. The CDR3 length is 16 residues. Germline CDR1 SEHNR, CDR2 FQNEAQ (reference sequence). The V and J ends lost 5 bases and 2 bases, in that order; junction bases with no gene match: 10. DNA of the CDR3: TGTGCCAGCAGCCATTCTCCCGGGACAGGAAACACTGAAGCTTTCTTT. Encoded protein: CASSHSPGTGNTEAFF.

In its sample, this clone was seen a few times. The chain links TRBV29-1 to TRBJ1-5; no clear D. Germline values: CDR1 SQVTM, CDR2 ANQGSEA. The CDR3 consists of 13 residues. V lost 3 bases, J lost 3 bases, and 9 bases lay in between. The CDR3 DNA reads TGCAGCGTTGAGTTGGTCCCCAATCAGCCCCAGCATTTT. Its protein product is CSVELVPNQPQHF. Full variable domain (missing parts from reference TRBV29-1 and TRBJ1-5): SAVISQKPSRDICQRGTSLTIQCQVDSQVTMMFWYRQQPGQSLTLIATANQGSEATYESGFVIDKFPISRPNLTFSTLTVSNMSPEDSSIYLCSVELVPNQPQHFGDGTRLSIL.

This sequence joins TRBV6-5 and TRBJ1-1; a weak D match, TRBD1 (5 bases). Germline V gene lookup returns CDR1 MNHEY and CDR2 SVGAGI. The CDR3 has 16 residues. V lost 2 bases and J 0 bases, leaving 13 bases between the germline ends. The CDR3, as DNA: TGTGCCAGCAGTTACGGTGGAGGGGCCATGAACACTGAAGCTTTCTTT. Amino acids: CASSYGGGAMNTEAFF.

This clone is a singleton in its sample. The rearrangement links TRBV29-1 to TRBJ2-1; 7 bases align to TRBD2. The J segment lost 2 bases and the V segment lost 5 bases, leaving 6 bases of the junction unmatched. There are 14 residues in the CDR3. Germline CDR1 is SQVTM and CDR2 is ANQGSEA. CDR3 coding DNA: TGCAGCGTTTCGGCTAGCGGTACCTACAATGAGCAGTTCTTC. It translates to CSVSASGTYNEQFF.

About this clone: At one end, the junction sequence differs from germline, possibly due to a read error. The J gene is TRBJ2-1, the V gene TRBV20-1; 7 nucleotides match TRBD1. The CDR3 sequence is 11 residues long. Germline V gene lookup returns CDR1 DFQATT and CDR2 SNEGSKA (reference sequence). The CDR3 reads CSAIRDSEKLF. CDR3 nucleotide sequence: TGCAGTGCTATTAGGGACAGTGAGAAGCTCTTC.

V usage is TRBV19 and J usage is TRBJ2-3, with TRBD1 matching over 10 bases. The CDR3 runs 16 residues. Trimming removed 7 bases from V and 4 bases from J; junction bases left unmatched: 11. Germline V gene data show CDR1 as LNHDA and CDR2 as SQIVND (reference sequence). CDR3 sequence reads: CASTAYGTGAPDTQYF. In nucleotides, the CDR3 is TGTGCCAGTACCGCATACGGGACAGGGGCCCCAGATACGCAGTATTTT.

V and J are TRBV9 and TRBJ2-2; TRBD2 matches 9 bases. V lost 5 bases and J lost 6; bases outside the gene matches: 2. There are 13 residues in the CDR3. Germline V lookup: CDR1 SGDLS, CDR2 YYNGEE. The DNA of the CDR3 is TGTGCCAGCAGGCGGGAGGGCCCCGGGGAGCTGTTTTTT. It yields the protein CASRREGPGELFF.

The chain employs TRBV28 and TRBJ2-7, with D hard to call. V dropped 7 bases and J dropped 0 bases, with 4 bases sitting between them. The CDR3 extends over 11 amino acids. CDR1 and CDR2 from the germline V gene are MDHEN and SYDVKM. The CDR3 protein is CASTSSYEQYF. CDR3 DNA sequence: TGTGCCAGCACCAGCTCCTACGAGCAGTACTTC.